This passage covers 6 T cell receptor beta chains from one sample sequenced in a study of T cells in localized non-small cell lung cancer. Method: immunoSEQ multiplex PCR; TCRdb's copy keeps in-frame clones and lacks some. The sample lists tens of thousands of clones, about 87% occurring once. The input for sequencing was peripheral blood, taken before any cancer treatment. All receptors derive from a man between 40 and 75 years old with stage I squamous cell lung carcinoma.

The genes are TRBV7-8 and TRBJ1-1, with TRBD1 as a possible D gene (6 bases). Germline assignment: CDR1 SGHVS and CDR2 FQNEAQ. With 4 bases removed from V and 10 bases from J, the gap between germline ends came to 22 bases. There are 15 residues in the CDR3. The CDR3 is CASSSQILRQEGAFF. CDR3 sequence (DNA): TGTGCCAGCAGCTCCCAAATCCTAAGACAGGAGGGAGCTTTCTTT.

CDR3 loop: CASSQGHMTEAFF. The DNA for the CDR3 is TGTGCCAGCAGTCAAGGACACATGACTGAAGCTTTCTTT. The V call is TRBV6-6, the J call TRBJ1-1; tentatively, D is TRBD1 (5 bases). The CDR3 has 13 residues. From germline, CDR1 is MNHNY and CDR2 SVGAGI (reference sequence). Trimming took off 5 bases at V and 5 bases at J, with 12 bases between the two ends.

J is TRBJ2-5 and V is TRBV7-7; D uncertain. Germline V gene data show CDR1 as SSHAT and CDR2 as FNYEAQ (reference sequence). The length of the CDR3 is 13 residues. V was pared by 4 bases and J by 4 bases, with 10 bases between. CDR3 region: CASSYEWTETQYF. The CDR3 nucleotides are TGTGCCAGCAGCTACGAGTGGACAGAGACCCAGTACTTC.

The V and J genes are TRBV29-1 and TRBJ1-1, with 10 bases that match TRBD1. CDR1 and CDR2 from the germline V gene are SQVTM and ANQGSEA. The CDR3 totals 12 residues. With 6 bases clipped from V and 9 bases from J, the junction kept 7 bases outside the gene matches. The CDR3 nucleotides are TGCAGCGTGGCGGACAGGGGGGATAAAGCTTTCTTT. Translation: CSVADRGDKAFF.

The chain carries TRBV2 and TRBJ2-7; D is uncertain. The germline V gene encodes CDR1 SNHLY and CDR2 FYNNEI. The V end lost 2 bases, the J end lost 4 bases, and 6 bases lay between the germline ends. The CDR3 is made up of 12 amino acids. CDR3 DNA sequence: TGTGCCAGCAGTGAAACCCATTACGAGCAGTACTTC. The encoded protein is CASSETHYEQYF.

The CDR3 sequence is CASSLSGGAADTQYF. CDR3 sequence (DNA): TGTGCCAGCAGCCTTAGCGGGGGGGCCGCAGATACGCAGTATTTT. The chain couples TRBV9 to TRBJ2-3; 11 bases fit TRBD2. There are 15 residues in the CDR3. Germline CDR1 and CDR2: SGDLS and YYNGEE. Losses at the gene ends were 4 bases for V and 4 bases for J; bases not matched to a gene: 5.